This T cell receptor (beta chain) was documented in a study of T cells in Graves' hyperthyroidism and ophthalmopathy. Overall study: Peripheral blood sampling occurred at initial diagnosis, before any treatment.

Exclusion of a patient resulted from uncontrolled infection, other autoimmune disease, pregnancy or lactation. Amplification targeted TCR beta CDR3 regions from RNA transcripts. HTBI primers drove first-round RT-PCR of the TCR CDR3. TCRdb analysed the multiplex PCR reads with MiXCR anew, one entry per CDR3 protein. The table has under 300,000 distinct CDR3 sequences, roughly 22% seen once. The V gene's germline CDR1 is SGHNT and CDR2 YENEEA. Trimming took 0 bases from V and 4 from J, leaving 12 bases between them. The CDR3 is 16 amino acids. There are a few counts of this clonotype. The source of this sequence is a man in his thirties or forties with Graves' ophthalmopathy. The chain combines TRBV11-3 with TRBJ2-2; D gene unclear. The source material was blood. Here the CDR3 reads CASSLEPAVSTGELFF. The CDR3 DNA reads TGTGCCAGCAGCTTAGAGCCGGCAGTAAGCACCGGGGAGCTGTTTTTT.